Listed below are T cell receptor beta chains from one sample, sequenced in a study of technical replicates of blood from several donors. The assay was immunoSEQ multiplex PCR, and TCRdb's table has in-frame clones only and misses some. The sample holds around 86,000 clones, 90% to 98% seen once. What was sequenced was T cells isolated from PBMCs. These receptors originate from a human donor in good health. CDR3s include the opening cysteine and the closing phenylalanine or tryptophan. A D gene is named only where the DNA matches it firmly. Some rows have no size entry. The others give once, few or many, or a class for an expanded clone.

NA,TRBV6-5,NA,TRBJ2-1,CASSYGISVREQFF,TGTGCCAGCAGTTACGGTATCAGCGTAAGGGAGCAGTTCTTC
NA,TRBV10-3,TRBD2,TRBJ2-2,CAIRPSGGLANTGELFF,TGTGCCATCAGGCCTAGCGGGGGCCTAGCGAACACCGGGGAGCTGTTTTTT
NA,TRBV5-1,TRBD1,TRBJ2-7,CASSQGGKYEQYF,TGCGCCAGCAGTCAAGGGGGCAAATACGAGCAGTACTTC
NA,TRBV5-1,NA,TRBJ2-1,CASSQSGISYNEQFF,TGCGCCAGCAGCCAGTCGGGGATCTCCTACAATGAGCAGTTCTTC
NA,TRBV18,NA,TRBJ2-1,CASSRRGPSYNEQFF,TGTGCCAGCTCACGGCGGGGGCCCTCCTACAATGAGCAGTTCTTC
NA,TRBV5-1,NA,TRBJ2-2,CASSWRVNTGELFF,TGCGCCAGCAGCTGGAGGGTGAACACCGGGGAGCTGTTTTTT
NA,TRBV5-1,TRBD2,TRBJ2-1,CASSLGLAGGINEQFF,TGCGCCAGCAGCTTGGGACTAGCGGGAGGTATAAATGAGCAGTTCTTC
once,TRBV5-6,NA,TRBJ2-6,CASTGIQRANVLTF,TGTGCCAGCACAGGGATCCAAAGGGCCAACGTCCTGACTTTC
NA,TRBV5-4,TRBD1,TRBJ2-1,CASSLTGTGPFLNEQFF,TGTGCCAGCAGCTTGACGGGGACAGGGCCCTTTCTAAATGAGCAGTTCTTC
NA,TRBV29-1,TRBD1,TRBJ1-1,CSVVGTGGTEAFF,TGCAGCGTTGTTGGGACAGGGGGAACTGAAGCTTTCTTT
NA,TRBV5-1,NA,TRBJ1-3,CASSGTGKGSGNTIYF,TGCGCCAGCAGCGGCACAGGGAAGGGCTCTGGAAACACCATATATTTT
NA,TRBV5-6,NA,TRBJ1-3,CASSSPFAGSGNTIYF,TGTGCCAGCAGCTCCCCTTTTGCGGGCTCTGGAAACACCATATATTTT
NA,TRBV7-7,TRBD1,TRBJ2-5,CACQGALGETQYF,TGTGCTTGCCAGGGGGCTTTGGGAGAGACCCAGTACTTC
NA,TRBV5-4,NA,TRBJ2-1,CASSLATQNYNEQFF,TGTGCCAGCAGCTTGGCCACACAGAACTACAATGAGCAGTTCTTC
NA,TRBV15,NA,TRBJ1-5,CATSRDRGGSQPQHF,TGTGCCACCAGCAGAGATCGAGGGGGTAGTCAGCCCCAGCATTTT
NA,TRBV7-2,NA,TRBJ2-1,CASSFINEQFF,TGTGCCAGCAGCTTCATCAATGAGCAGTTCTTC
NA,TRBV6-9,NA,TRBJ2-7,CASSKGTRSSYEQYF,TGTGCCAGCAGCAAGGGGACACGGAGCTCCTACGAGCAGTACTTC
NA,TRBV9,TRBD2,TRBJ2-3,CASSSPGLVKDTQYF,TGTGCCAGCAGTAGCCCGGGACTAGTTAAAGATACGCAGTATTTT
NA,TRBV28,NA,TRBJ2-7,CASLMGGGGPSGEQYF,TGTGCCAGTCTTATGGGAGGGGGAGGGCCCTCGGGCGAGCAGTACTTC
NA,TRBV6-5,TRBD1,TRBJ2-7,CASSYYRDRGLEQYF,TGTGCCAGCAGTTATTACAGGGACAGGGGGCTCGAGCAGTACTTC
NA,TRBV5-5,NA,TRBJ1-2,CASSFSLAGDVNYGYTF,TGTGCCAGCAGCTTCTCCTTGGCAGGGGATGTTAACTATGGCTACACCTTC
NA,TRBV11-3,TRBD2,TRBJ2-7,CASSLMSGIGEQYF,TGTGCCAGCAGCTTAATGAGCGGGATTGGGGAGCAGTACTTC
NA,TRBV7-6,NA,TRBJ2-3,CASSLVGGSGLTDTQYF,TGTGCCAGCAGCTTAGTAGGCGGCAGCGGACTCACAGATACGCAGTATTTT
NA,TRBV7-9,TRBD1,TRBJ1-5,CASTGQGSNQPQHF,TGTGCCAGCACCGGACAGGGGTCCAATCAGCCCCAGCATTTT
NA,TRBV5-6,TRBD1,TRBJ2-7,CASSLFRDRDIYEQYF,TGTGCCAGCAGCTTGTTTAGGGACAGAGACATCTACGAGCAGTACTTC
NA,TRBV2,NA,TRBJ2-7,CASSGGGATSYEQYF,TGTGCCAGCAGTGGAGGGGGGGCGACCTCCTACGAGCAGTACTTC
NA,TRBV5-6,NA,TRBJ2-4,CASSFLERDIQYF,TGTGCCAGCAGCTTTCTAGAGCGGGACATTCAGTACTTC
NA,TRBV6-5,NA,TRBJ1-2,CASSYVSGQLYGYTF,TGTGCCAGCAGTTACGTTTCAGGCCAGCTCTATGGCTACACCTTC
NA,TRBV11-2,NA,TRBJ2-2,CASSADSNTGELFF,TGTGCCAGCAGCGCGGACAGCAACACCGGGGAGCTGTTTTTT
NA,TRBV7-2,TRBD2,TRBJ2-3,CASSLIWASGLPTQYF,TGTGCCAGCAGCTTAATCTGGGCTAGCGGTCTCCCTACGCAGTATTTT
NA,TRBV5-1,TRBD1,TRBJ1-2,CASSQATGNHYGYTF,TGCGCCAGCAGCCAGGCGACAGGGAACCACTATGGCTACACCTTC
NA,TRBV10-2,NA,TRBJ1-1,CASTLLSQGSTEAFF,TGCGCCAGCACCCTCCTAAGCCAGGGGTCCACTGAAGCTTTCTTT
NA,TRBV28,NA,TRBJ2-1,CASTFGNYNEQFF,TGTGCCAGCACCTTCGGGAATTACAATGAGCAGTTCTTC
NA,TRBV28,NA,TRBJ2-7,CASSSGHVVYEQYF,TGTGCCAGCAGTTCCGGACACGTAGTCTACGAGCAGTACTTC
NA,TRBV10-3,NA,TRBJ1-1,CAISEYRENTEAFF,TGTGCCATCAGTGAGTACAGGGAGAACACTGAAGCTTTCTTT